This passage covers 15 T cell receptor beta chains from one sample sequenced in a study of CD8+CD57+ T cells in acquired aplastic anemia. CDR3 and TCR beta VDJ profiling relied on genomic DNA as the template. TCRdb independently ran MiXCR on the reads; one entry per CDR3 protein. This sample yields about 220,000 distinct CDR3 sequences, of which roughly 35% are seen a single time; 1.1% belongs to the top ten. Sequenced: sorted CD4+, CD8+, or CD8+CD57+ T cells (not recorded which) from PBMCs. The receptors come from a human donor in good health, serving as a control.

The chain links TRBV10-3 to TRBJ2-7, with TRBD1 matching 7 bases. Germline loops: CDR1 ENHRY, CDR2 SYGVKD. The V gene end was trimmed by 5 bases and the J gene end by 3 bases; junction bases not matched to a gene: 7. CDR3 size: 14 residues. The CDR3 DNA sequence: TGTGCCATCAGTATGGGACAGCGAGTCTACGAGCAGTACTTC. This codes for CAISMGQRVYEQYF.

This clonotype was detected only a few times. The V call is TRBV9, the J call TRBJ1-3; 7 bases are shared with TRBD1. CDR3 length equals 17 residues. V trimming: 5 bases; J trimming: 3 bases; junction bases outside the gene matches: 14. The germline gives CDR1 SGDLS, CDR2 YYNGEE. The chain's CDR3 is CASSGTAQAVFGNTIYF. The DNA of the CDR3 is TGTGCCAGCAGTGGGACAGCCCAGGCCGTATTTGGAAACACCATATATTTT.

The chain uses TRBV12-3 or TRBV12-4 and TRBJ2-5, with D hard to call. The CDR3 sequence is 11 residues long. The V end was cut by 4 bases, the J end by 9 bases, with 9 bases between. The DNA for the CDR3 is TGTGCCAGCAGTTCCAGGAAGGCCCAGTACTTC. Its translation: CASSSRKAQYF.

The DNA for the CDR3 is TGTGCCAGCACCGAGGGCGTGGGCGGGGTAATCTACGAGCAGTACTTC. As protein: CASTEGVGGVIYEQYF. The chain employs TRBV5-6 and TRBJ2-7, with D maybe TRBD2 (6 bases). There are 16 residues in the CDR3. Germline CDR1 is SGHDT and CDR2 is YYEEEE. V dropped 6 bases and J dropped 3 bases, with 22 bases sitting between them.

The chain has TRBV2 and TRBJ1-2; 10 bases map to TRBD1. V dropped 8 bases and J dropped 7; count of bases not matched to a gene: 10. This CDR3 has 14 amino acids. The germline V gene encodes CDR1 SNHLY and CDR2 FYNNEI. This CDR3 reads CASRDRGKLSGYTF. CDR3 sequence (DNA): TGTGCCAGCCGGGACAGGGGTAAGCTCTCTGGCTACACCTTC.

The chain uses TRBV29-1 and TRBJ1-3; D unclear. This CDR3 has 14 amino acids. The ends were cut back, 6 bases at V and 4 bases at J, with 16 bases in the middle. Germline V lookup: CDR1 SQVTM, CDR2 ANQGSEA. CDR3 amino acids: CSVETEPRGNTIYF. CDR3 bases: TGCAGCGTAGAAACCGAGCCCAGGGGAAACACCATATATTTT.

This clonotype showed up many times. The chain couples TRBV4-2 to TRBJ1-1; unclear D gene. The CDR3 sequence is 15 residues long. Germline values: CDR1 LGHNA, CDR2 YNFKEQ. Trimming pared 1 base from V and 1 base from J, leaving 10 bases between. The CDR3, as DNA: TGTGCCAGCAGCCAAGGGTTGGCAGGGAACACTGAAGCTTTCTTT. Protein product: CASSQGLAGNTEAFF.

V gene TRBV29-1 combines with J gene TRBJ1-1; 8 nucleotides align to TRBD1. With V trimmed by 2 bases and J by 4 bases, 6 bases remained unmatched. This CDR3 contains 14 residues. In germline, CDR1 is SQVTM, CDR2 ANQGSEA. CDR3 amino acids: CSVEQGARGTEAFF. The CDR3 DNA reads as TGCAGCGTTGAACAGGGGGCGCGTGGCACTGAAGCTTTCTTT. The full variable domain, its missing parts supplied by reference TRBV29-1 and TRBJ1-1, is SAVISQKPSRDICQRGTSLTIQCQVDSQVTMMFWYRQQPGQSLTLIATANQGSEATYESGFVIDKFPISRPNLTFSTLTVSNMSPEDSSIYLCSVEQGARGTEAFFGQGTRLTVV.

This chain uses TRBV7-1 with TRBJ2-3; 12 bases match TRBD2. TRBV7-1 is filed as an ORF, its function uncertain. The V segment lost 2 bases and the J segment 2 bases; nucleotides outside the gene matches: 14. This CDR3 contains 20 residues. This CDR3 reads CASSSTPGLAGPGPTDTQYF. CDR3 nucleotides: TGTGCCAGCAGCTCAACCCCCGGACTAGCGGGGCCGGGCCCCACAGATACGCAGTATTTT.

The sample holds many counts of this clonotype. The V call is TRBV29-1, the J call TRBJ2-7; tentative D call: TRBD1 (6 bases). The length of the CDR3 is 15 residues. Germline CDR1 is SQVTM and CDR2 is ANQGSEA. V was pared by 4 bases and J by 4 bases, with 20 bases between. CDR3 in amino acids: CSVVDYSGDPYEQYF. CDR3 in DNA: TGCAGCGTTGTTGACTACTCAGGGGATCCGTACGAGCAGTACTTC.

In this sample, this clonotype turned up many times. This sequence joins TRBV6-1 and TRBJ1-2; D is possibly TRBD1 (6 bases). Germline-derived CDR1 and CDR2 are MNHNS and SASEGT. Trimming took 6 bases from V and 8 from J, leaving 13 bases between them. CDR3 size: 12 residues. Written as DNA, the CDR3 is TGTGCCAGCAGCGAACAGGGATTCGGCTACACCTTC. This encodes CASSEQGFGYTF.

The sample holds a few counts of this clonotype. V gene TRBV7-2 combines with J gene TRBJ2-2; 11 bases map to TRBD2. The CDR3 length is 16 residues. The germline V gene encodes CDR1 SGHTA and CDR2 FQGNSA. The V segment lost 5 bases and the J segment 2 bases; nucleotides outside the gene matches: 4. The CDR3 DNA follows: TGTGCCAGCAGCAGGGGGACTAGCGGTAACACCGGGGAGCTGTTTTTT. Its translation is CASSRGTSGNTGELFF.

The rearrangement joins TRBV15 to TRBJ1-1; possibly TRBD1 for D (6 bases). V shed 0 bases and J shed 6 bases, with 14 bases lying between them. The CDR3 contains 15 residues. Germline V gene sequence: CDR1 LNHNV, CDR2 YYDKDF (reference sequence). The CDR3: CATSRDRGSLSEAFF. In nucleotides, the CDR3 is TGTGCCACCAGCAGAGACAGGGGCTCCCTATCTGAAGCTTTCTTT.

A single count supports this clonotype. A read error is possible here, since a much larger clone lies one base away. The rearrangement uses TRBV5-1 and TRBJ2-5; the match to TRBD1 covers 7 bases. This CDR3 contains 16 residues. Germline CDR1 and CDR2: SGHRS and YFSETQ. The CDR3 loop reads CASSLGRDSVQEAQYF. The CDR3 DNA reads as TGCGCCAGCAGTCTTGGACGGGACAGCGTTCAAGAGGCCCAGTACTTC.

The table lists this clonotype with a few counts. The rearrangement links TRBV20-1 to TRBJ2-1; 14 nucleotides match TRBD2. The CDR3 has 16 amino acids. Germline CDR1 is DFQATT and CDR2 is SNEGSKA (reference sequence). V was clipped by 1 base and J by 7 bases; unmatched bases: 6. CDR3 amino acids: CSARARGLAGVNEQFF. CDR3 DNA: TGCAGTGCTAGAGCCCGGGGACTAGCGGGAGTGAATGAGCAGTTCTTC.